This T cell receptor beta chain is drawn from a study of shared clonotypes between healthy human individuals. Germline CDR1 and CDR2: SGHRS and YFSETQ. The CDR3 extends over 14 amino acids. V lost 8 bases to trimming and J lost 8 bases; unmatched junction nucleotides: 15. Clones were sequenced by immunoSEQ multiplex PCR, and TCRdb holds only the in-frame ones, with some missing. The table records more than 2,000,000 clones, approximately 95% of them present only once. Researchers partitioned CD4+ cells into CD45RA+ naive and CD45RA-negative memory subsets. The sample was naive CD4+ T cells from PBMCs. Stated subset: CD45RA+ positively selected. The TCR sequence derives from a man aged 18 to 30 in good health. Some clones in this sample may be carry-over from other donors' samples. The chain carries TRBV5-1 and TRBJ1-2; TRBD1 agrees at 7 bases. The CDR3 coding sequence is TGCGCCAGTTCGACCGACAGGGAAATTGCGGGCTACACCTTC. Protein product: CASSTDREIAGYTF.